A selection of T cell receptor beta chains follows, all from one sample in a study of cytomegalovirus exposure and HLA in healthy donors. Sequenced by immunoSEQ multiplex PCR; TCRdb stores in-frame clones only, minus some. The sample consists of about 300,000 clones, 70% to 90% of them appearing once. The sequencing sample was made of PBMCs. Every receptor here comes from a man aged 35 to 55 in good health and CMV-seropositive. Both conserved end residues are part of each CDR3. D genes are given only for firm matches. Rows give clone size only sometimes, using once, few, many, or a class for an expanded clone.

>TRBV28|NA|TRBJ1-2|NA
CASSFSSLYGYTF
TGTGCCAGCAGTTTTAGTTCCCTCTATGGCTACACCTTC
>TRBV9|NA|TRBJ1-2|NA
CASSVRATGTNYGYTF
TGTGCCAGCAGCGTACGGGCCACAGGGACTAACTATGGCTACACCTTC
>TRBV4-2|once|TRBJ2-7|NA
CASSQGAGSLYEQYF
TGTGCCAGCAGCCAAGGGGCGGGATCACTCTACGAGCAGTACTTC
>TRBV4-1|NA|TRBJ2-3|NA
CASSRTVLGTDTQYF
TGCGCCAGCAGTCGGACAGTACTCGGGACAGATACGCAGTATTTT
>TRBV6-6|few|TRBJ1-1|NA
CASRRQLNTEAFF
TGTGCCAGCCGGCGACAGCTGAACACTGAAGCTTTCTTT
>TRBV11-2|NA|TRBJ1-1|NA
CASSLPEGVRGAYTEAFF
TGTGCCAGCAGCCTCCCGGAAGGCGTTCGGGGAGCCTACACTGAAGCTTTCTTT
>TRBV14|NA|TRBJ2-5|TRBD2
CASSQGLAGRFQETQYF
TGTGCCAGCAGCCAAGGACTAGCGGGAAGATTCCAAGAGACCCAGTACTTC
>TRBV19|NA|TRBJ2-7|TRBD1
CASGTGSSYEQYF
TGTGCCAGCGGGACAGGGAGCTCCTACGAGCAGTACTTC
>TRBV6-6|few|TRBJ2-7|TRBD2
CASSYSSGTYEQYF
TGTGCCAGCAGTTATTCTAGCGGAACCTACGAGCAGTACTTC
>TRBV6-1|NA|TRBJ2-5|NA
CASRDTGLETQYF
TGTGCCAGCAGGGACACAGGGTTGGAGACCCAGTACTTC
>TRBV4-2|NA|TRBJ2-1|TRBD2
CASSQVTSGSSYNEQFF
TGTGCCAGCAGCCAAGTAACTAGCGGGAGTTCCTACAATGAGCAGTTCTTC
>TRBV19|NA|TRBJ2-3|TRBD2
CASRTSGLTDTQYF
TGTGCCAGTAGGACTAGCGGGCTCACAGATACGCAGTATTTT
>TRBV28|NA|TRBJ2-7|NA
CASSPPLGRGGF
TGTGCCAGCAGCCCCCCTCTAGGGAGAGGAGGCTTC
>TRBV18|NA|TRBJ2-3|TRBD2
CASSPPVAGPTDTQYF
TGTGCCAGCTCACCACCAGTAGCGGGACCCACAGATACGCAGTATTTT
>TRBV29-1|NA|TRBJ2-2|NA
CSVEVPLTNTGELFF
TGCAGCGTTGAAGTCCCTCTAACCAACACCGGGGAGCTGTTTTTT
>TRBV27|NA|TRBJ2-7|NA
CASSPSGSLGEQYF
TGTGCCAGCAGTCCCTCAGGGTCCCTCGGCGAGCAGTACTTC
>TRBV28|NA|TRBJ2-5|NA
CASSLRERRETQYF
TGTGCCAGCAGTTTACGGGAGAGAAGAGAGACCCAGTACTTC
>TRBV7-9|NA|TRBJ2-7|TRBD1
CASSRSGQGAREQYF
TGTGCCAGCAGCCGAAGTGGGCAGGGGGCCCGCGAGCAGTACTTC
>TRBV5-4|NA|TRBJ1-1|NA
CASSLAGVRSTEAFF
TGTGCCAGCAGCTTGGCGGGGGTGAGGAGCACTGAAGCTTTCTTT
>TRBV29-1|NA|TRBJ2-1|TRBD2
CSCVGGTSGNEQFF
TGCAGCTGCGTTGGTGGGACTAGCGGCAATGAGCAGTTCTTC
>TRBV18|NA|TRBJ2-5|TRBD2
CASSPPGGLGETQYF
TGTGCCAGCTCACCCCCGGGGGGACTAGGAGAGACCCAGTACTTC
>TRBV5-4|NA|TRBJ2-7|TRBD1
CASSLGDSSYEQYF
TGTGCCAGCAGCTTGGGGGACAGTTCGTACGAGCAGTACTTC
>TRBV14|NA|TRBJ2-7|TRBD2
CASRLSGSSYEQYF
TGTGCCAGCAGACTTAGCGGGAGCTCCTACGAGCAGTACTTC
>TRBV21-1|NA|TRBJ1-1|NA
CASSGGAGTEAFF
TGTGCCAGCAGCGGGGGGGCAGGCACTGAAGCTTTCTTT
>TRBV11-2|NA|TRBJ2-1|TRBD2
CASSSGAGGINEQFF
TGTGCCAGCAGCTCCGGAGCGGGAGGTATCAATGAGCAGTTCTTC
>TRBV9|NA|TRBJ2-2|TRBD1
CASSPPNTGAAGELFF
TGTGCCAGCAGCCCCCCAAACACAGGGGCGGCCGGGGAGCTGTTTTTT
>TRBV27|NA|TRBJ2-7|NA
CASSLSAGRGSYEQYF
TGTGCCAGCAGTTTATCCGCGGGCAGGGGCTCCTACGAGCAGTACTTC
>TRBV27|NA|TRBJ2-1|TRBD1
CASSAPQRGRNEQFF
TGTGCCAGCAGTGCTCCGCAAAGGGGGCGCAATGAGCAGTTCTTC
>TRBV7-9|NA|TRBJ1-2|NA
CSSSLVRKTGPNYGYTF
TGTTCCAGCAGCTTAGTCAGGAAGACAGGTCCTAACTATGGCTACACCTTC
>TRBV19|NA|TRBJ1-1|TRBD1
CASSPSTGGHHAFF
TGTGCCAGTAGTCCCTCGACAGGGGGGCACCATGCTTTCTTT
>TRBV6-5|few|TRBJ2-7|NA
CASSYSVAGDYEQYF
TGTGCCAGCAGTTACTCGGTGGCAGGGGATTACGAGCAGTACTTC
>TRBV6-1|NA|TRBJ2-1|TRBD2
CASSLAGGPYNEQFF
TGTGCCAGCAGCTTAGCGGGAGGGCCCTACAATGAGCAGTTCTTC
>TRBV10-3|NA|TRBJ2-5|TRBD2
CAISGTSGIQETQYF
TGTGCCATCAGTGGGACTAGCGGGATCCAAGAGACCCAGTACTTC
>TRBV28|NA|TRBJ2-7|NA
CASSYGRIEQYF
TGTGCCAGCAGTTATGGGCGTATCGAGCAGTACTTC
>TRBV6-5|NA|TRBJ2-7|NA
CASSSTGYEQYF
TGTGCCAGCAGTTCGACAGGATACGAGCAGTACTTC
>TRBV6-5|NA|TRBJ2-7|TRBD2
CASSYGSGGDYEQYF
TGTGCCAGCAGTTACGGGTCGGGAGGGGACTACGAGCAGTACTTC
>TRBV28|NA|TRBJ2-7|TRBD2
CASSLTSGAYSYEQYF
TGTGCCAGCAGTTTAACTAGCGGGGCGTACTCCTACGAGCAGTACTTC
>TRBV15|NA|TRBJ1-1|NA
CATSRNSRQTEAFF
TGTGCCACCAGCAGAAACAGTCGTCAAACTGAAGCTTTCTTT
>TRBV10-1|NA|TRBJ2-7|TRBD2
CASRETSGRVSSYEQYF
TGCGCCAGCAGAGAGACTAGCGGGAGGGTTAGCTCCTACGAGCAGTACTTC
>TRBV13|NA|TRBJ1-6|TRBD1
CASSSGTGGSPLHF
TGTGCCAGCAGCTCTGGGACAGGGGGCTCACCCCTCCACTTT
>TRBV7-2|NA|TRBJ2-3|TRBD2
CASGREGQGPRDTQYF
TGTGCCAGCGGGCGGGAGGGGCAGGGCCCCCGGGATACGCAGTATTTT
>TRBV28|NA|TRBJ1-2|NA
CASSFETAMYGYTF
TGTGCCAGCAGTTTCGAAACAGCTATGTATGGCTACACCTTC
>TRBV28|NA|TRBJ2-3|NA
CASSPDWSTDTQYF
TGTGCCAGCAGTCCGGACTGGAGCACAGATACGCAGTATTTT
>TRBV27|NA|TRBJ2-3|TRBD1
CASSILPLQGIDTQYF
TGTGCCAGCAGTATCCTACCTCTACAGGGGATAGATACGCAGTATTTT
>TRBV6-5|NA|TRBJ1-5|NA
CASSPRTANQPQHF
TGTGCCAGCAGTCCTCGGACAGCCAATCAGCCCCAGCATTTT
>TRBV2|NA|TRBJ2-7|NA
CASSELGSGLTYEQYF
TGTGCCAGCAGTGAATTGGGTAGCGGCCTAACCTACGAGCAGTACTTC